The present T cell receptor beta chain was sequenced within a study of shared clonotypes between healthy human individuals. Study-level points and caveats: Sequencing depth was a factor that was expected to affect clonotype sharing among donors.

Sequencing was performed with immunoSEQ multiplex PCR; in TCRdb, only in-frame clones are kept and a portion is missing. The table has 1.5 million to 1.9 million clones, 95% to 99% seen once. V lost 4 bases, J lost 0 bases, and 6 bases stayed unmatched. CDR3 size: 16 residues. Per germline, CDR1 MNHEY and CDR2 SVGAGI. As regards this clone: Its antigen remains unknown.

This TCR derives from a man under 40 in good health. V is TRBV6-5 and J is TRBJ2-1; TRBD2 agrees at 7 bases. The specimen was naive CD4+ T cells sorted from blood. Noted subset: CD45RA+ positively selected. The CDR3 DNA follows: TGTGCCAGCAGTTCCCCCCTAGCGGCCTCCTACAATGAGCAGTTCTTC. Translating it yields CASSSPLAASYNEQFF.